These 13 T cell receptor beta chains came from one sample sequenced in a study of shared clonotypes between healthy human individuals. CD8 cells classed as naive were CD45RO-negative and positively selected for CCR7, excluding terminally differentiated effector memory CD45RA+ cells. The assay was immunoSEQ multiplex PCR, and TCRdb's table has in-frame clones only and misses some. The sample includes about 820,000 clones, over 90% of them seen just once. The specimen was naive CD8+ T cells sorted from blood. The receptors come from a man younger than 40 in good health.

The chain carries TRBV10-3 and TRBJ2-7; D not certain. The V and J ends lost 0 bases and 3 bases respectively, with 6 bases between them. Germline V CDR1 and CDR2: ENHRY, SYGVKD. The CDR3 is 13 amino acids. This CDR3 is CAISESGVYEQYF. Written as DNA, the CDR3 is TGTGCCATCAGTGAGTCTGGGGTCTACGAGCAGTACTTC.

The J gene is TRBJ2-7, the V gene TRBV9; 11 bases are shared with TRBD1. The CDR3 sequence is 14 residues long. The germline CDR1 and CDR2 sequences are SGDLS and YYNGEE. The V segment lost 3 bases and the J segment 5 bases; nucleotides outside the gene matches: 4. The CDR3 sequence is CASSAEGQGDEQYF. CDR3 sequence (DNA): TGTGCCAGCAGCGCAGAGGGACAGGGGGACGAGCAGTACTTC.

The CDR3 DNA is TGTGCCAGCGGAACGGGATCCTACGAGCAGTACTTC. Its translation is CASGTGSYEQYF. The gene calls are TRBV13 and TRBJ2-7; possible D gene TRBD2, 5 bases. The germline V gene encodes CDR1 PRHDT and CDR2 FYEKMQ (reference sequence). CDR3 length: 12 residues. V gave up 8 bases and J gave up 1 base, with 9 bases separating them.

The chain is built from TRBV6-4 and TRBJ2-3; D possibly corresponds to TRBD1 (5 bases). Trimming took off 3 bases at V and 6 bases at J, with 13 bases between the two ends. The CDR3 contains 14 residues. Germline values: CDR1 MRHNA, CDR2 SNTAGT. This chain's CDR3 is CASSDFPGSDTQYF. The CDR3, as DNA: TGTGCCAGCAGTGATTTCCCAGGGTCGGATACGCAGTATTTT.

This sequence joins TRBV7-9 and TRBJ2-7; a possible D gene is TRBD2 (6 bases). Germline V CDR1 and CDR2: SEHNR, FQNEAQ (reference sequence). CDR3 length: 12 amino acids. With 7 bases removed from V and 2 bases from J, the gap between germline ends came to 9 bases. The DNA of the CDR3 is TGTGCCAGCATGGGCGGGACCTACGAGCAGTACTTC. It translates to CASMGGTYEQYF.

The chain couples TRBV4-1 to TRBJ2-1; D gene unclear. The V gene lost 3 bases and the J gene lost 6 bases, with 6 bases spanning the gap. Germline CDR1 MGHRA, CDR2 YSYEKL. CDR3 length: 12 amino acids. The CDR3 bases are TGCGCCAGCAGCCAGGTGGTCAATGAGCAGTTCTTC. Translated: CASSQVVNEQFF.

This chain joins TRBV6-5 and TRBJ1-1; tentatively, D is TRBD1 (5 bases). The ends were cut back, 2 bases at V and 0 bases at J, with 10 bases in the middle. Germline CDR1 MNHEY, CDR2 SVGAGI. The CDR3 is 15 residues long. CDR3 coding DNA: TGTGCCAGCAGTTACGTGCCAGGGATGAACACTGAAGCTTTCTTT. Translation gives CASSYVPGMNTEAFF.

The chain uses TRBV6-5 and TRBJ2-1; 11 bases fit TRBD1. Trimming took 6 bases from V and 6 from J; bases not matched to a gene: 4. The germline V gene has CDR1 MNHEY and CDR2 SVGAGI. CDR3 length: 14 residues. The CDR3 here is CASSGTGGGNEQFF. The CDR3 bases are TGTGCCAGCAGCGGGACAGGGGGTGGCAATGAGCAGTTCTTC.

The V gene is TRBV9, the J gene TRBJ1-1; D is ambiguous. CDR1 and CDR2 (germline): SGDLS, YYNGEE. This CDR3 comprises 10 residues. V shed 4 bases and J shed 10 bases, with 8 bases lying between them. CDR3 residues: CASSPRRAFF. The CDR3 DNA is TGTGCCAGCAGCCCCAGGAGAGCTTTCTTT.

The count of this clone is one. The rearrangement uses TRBV5-6 and TRBJ1-4, with TRBD1 as a possible D gene (5 bases). The CDR3 runs 15 residues. The V and J ends lost 4 bases and 12 bases respectively, with 22 bases between them. CDR1 SGHDT and CDR2 YYEEEE come from the germline V gene. CDR3 in DNA: TGTGCCAGCAGCGGGGGACTTTTTACCCGCGAGGAACTGTTTTTT. Translating it yields CASSGGLFTREELFF.

The V and J genes are TRBV10-3 and TRBJ1-2, with D perhaps TRBD1 (6 bases). This CDR3 has 14 amino acids. The germline gives CDR1 ENHRY, CDR2 SYGVKD. V lost 0 bases and J lost 5, with 10 bases in between. The CDR3 sequence: CAISESDRLYGYTF. CDR3 DNA sequence: TGTGCCATCAGTGAGTCGGACAGACTGTATGGCTACACCTTC.

The gene calls are TRBV28 and TRBJ1-5; 8 nucleotides line up with TRBD1. This CDR3 has 16 residues. From germline, CDR1 is MDHEN and CDR2 SYDVKM. V lost 5 bases to trimming and J lost 5 bases; unmatched junction nucleotides: 11. DNA for the CDR3: TGTGCCAGCAGTGAGGTATGGACAGGGAATTATCAGCCCCAGCATTTT. It is translated as CASSEVWTGNYQPQHF.

The chain combines TRBV28 with TRBJ2-7; no clear D. Trimming stripped 2 bases from V and 5 bases from J, with 4 bases between. The CDR3 covers 11 residues. Germline lookup yields CDR1 MDHEN and CDR2 SYDVKM. CDR3 sequence: CASSLKHEQYF. The CDR3 nucleotides read TGTGCCAGCAGTTTAAAGCACGAGCAGTACTTC.